A single sample is the source of the 10 T cell receptor beta chains below, sequenced in a study of identical twins (TCRdb year 2016). Receptors were amplified or captured by 5' RACE. The instrument given in TCRdb is Illumina HiSeq 2000. TCRdb reanalyzed the raw reads on its own, using fastp at Q25 for trimming and MiXCR for clone calling, and kept in-frame beta chains. Entries are consolidated by CDR3 protein sequence, retaining the most common genes and DNA. The sample yields 1.5 million or so distinct CDR3 sequences; roughly 35% were counted once. Under 0.35% of the sample goes to the ten largest clones. Input material: cord blood. The receptors derive from a newborn girl in good health.

To note about this clonotype: A junction end diverges from the germline sequence, so it may reflect a read error. The V and J genes are TRBV5-5 and TRBJ1-6; tentative D call: TRBD1 (6 bases). Germline lookup yields CDR1 SGHKS and CDR2 YYEKEE (reference sequence). The CDR3 totals 14 residues. The chain's CDR3 is CASSGDIRYSPLHF. The CDR3 bases are TGTGCCAGCAGCGGGGACATCCGGTATTCGCCCCTCCACTTT. The full variable domain, rest sourced from reference TRBV5-5 and TRBJ1-6, is DAGVTQSPTHLIKTRGQQVTLRCSPISGHKSVSWYQQVLGQGPQFIFQYYEKEERGRGNFPDRFSARQFPNYSSELNVNALLLGDSALYLCASSGDIRYSPLHFGNGTRLTVT.

The J gene is TRBJ1-5, the V gene TRBV28; D call uncertain. Per germline, CDR1 MDHEN and CDR2 SYDVKM. Trimming shortened V by 3 bases and J by 6 bases, and 9 bases separated the two germline ends. This CDR3 has 13 amino acids. The CDR3 protein is CASSLSGIQPQHF. CDR3 nucleotide sequence: TGTGCCAGCAGTTTGTCGGGGATTCAGCCCCAGCATTTT.

CDR3 sequence: CASSYGGGVSDTQYF. The DNA of the CDR3 is TGTGCCAGCAGTTACGGAGGGGGGGTGTCAGATACGCAGTATTTT. The V and J genes are TRBV6-5 and TRBJ2-3; tentative D call: TRBD2 (7 bases). This CDR3 contains 15 residues. Per the germline V gene, CDR1 is MNHEY and CDR2 is SVGAGI. Trimming removed 2 bases from V and 4 bases from J, with 13 bases in between.

This clonotype was picked up a small number of times. This chain joins TRBV3-1 and TRBJ2-1; no definite D call. CDR1 LGHDT and CDR2 YNNKEL come from the germline V gene (reference sequence). This CDR3 is built from 11 residues. Trimming cost V 5 bases and J 8 bases, with 7 bases left between them. CDR3 sequence reads: CASSDVHEQFF. The CDR3, as DNA: TGTGCCAGCAGCGACGTCCATGAGCAGTTCTTC.

There are a few counts of this clonotype. The CDR3, as DNA: TGTGCCAGCAGTTTAAAACAGGGACCGCCCTACGAGCAGTACTTC. This sequence encodes CASSLKQGPPYEQYF. The chain couples TRBV12-3 or TRBV12-4 to TRBJ2-7; the D gene is possibly TRBD1 (6 bases). The CDR3 has 15 amino acids. Trimming shortened V by 2 bases and J by 2 bases, and 13 bases separated the two germline ends.

This clonotype was seen a handful of times. This chain uses TRBV6-2 or TRBV6-3 with TRBJ2-1; D is ambiguous. There are 15 residues in the CDR3. CDR1 is MNHEY, CDR2 SVGEGT, per germline. Trimming took off 5 bases at V and 0 bases at J, with 11 bases between the two ends. The CDR3 DNA reads as TGTGCCAGCAGTACCCCGTCGAGCTCCTACAATGAGCAGTTCTTC. Translating gives CASSTPSSSYNEQFF.

The J gene is TRBJ2-5, the V gene TRBV3-1, with 9 bases matching TRBD2. Germline trimming cut 4 bases from V and 11 bases from J; bases unmatched to any gene: 11. Germline V gene lookup returns CDR1 LGHDT and CDR2 YNNKEL (reference sequence). The CDR3 spans 14 residues. The CDR3 sequence is CASSLGLASWEQYF. The CDR3 coding sequence is TGTGCCAGCAGCCTCGGACTAGCGTCGTGGGAGCAGTACTTC.

The chain carries TRBV6-2 or TRBV6-3 and TRBJ1-1; tentative D call: TRBD1 (6 bases). Germline assignment: CDR1 MNHEY and CDR2 SVGEGT. The CDR3 has 15 residues. V dropped 7 bases and J dropped 4 bases, with 19 bases sitting between them. This CDR3 reads CASTYTTRGITEAFF. The DNA of the CDR3 is TGTGCCAGCACCTATACGACCAGGGGCATCACTGAAGCTTTCTTT.

This clonotype has just a few counts. The CDR3 DNA follows: TGCGCCAGCAGCTTGAACGGACAGGGGAGATATGGCTACACCTTC. Encoded protein: CASSLNGQGRYGYTF. This rearrangement joins TRBV5-1 to TRBJ1-2, with 9 nucleotides matching TRBD1. This CDR3 region has 15 residues. From germline, CDR1 is SGHRS and CDR2 YFSETQ. Unmatched junction bases numbered 6, after V lost 1 base and J lost 5 bases.

The gene calls are TRBV6-1 and TRBJ1-5; D unclear. The germline V and J ends were trimmed by 4 bases and 4 bases, with 14 bases remaining between them. Germline-derived CDR1 and CDR2 are MNHNS and SASEGT. This CDR3 spans 15 amino acids. CDR3 nucleotide sequence: TGTGCCAGCAGTGCCCTGGACCGGGGTAATCAGCCCCAGCATTTT. This codes for CASSALDRGNQPQHF.